This T cell receptor beta chain is drawn from a study of metastatic and nonmetastatic thyroid tumors. General observations from the study: It was reported that TCR beta diversity was significantly higher in malignant thyroid tumors than benign nodules, in blood and tumor.

Germline CDR1 LGHDT, CDR2 YNNKEL (reference sequence). CDR3 length: 15 residues. Thyroid surgery was preceded by no treatment in any patient. In regard to this clone: The target antigen is unknown. At one of its ends the junction is not consistent with the germline gene, which may arise from a read error.

TCRdb re-called the PCR reads with MiXCR. The sample has about 37,000 clones; approximately 12% are singletons. V usage is TRBV3-1 and J usage is TRBJ2-1, with D uncertain. The specimen was blood. The clonotype originates from a female donor with papillary thyroid cancer or a benign thyroid nodule (not recorded which). Some clones in this sample may be carry-over from other donors' samples. DNA of the CDR3: TGTGCCAGCAGCGGCAGAAGAAGCTCCTACAATGAGCATCTCTTC. Its protein product is CASSGRRSSYNEHLF.